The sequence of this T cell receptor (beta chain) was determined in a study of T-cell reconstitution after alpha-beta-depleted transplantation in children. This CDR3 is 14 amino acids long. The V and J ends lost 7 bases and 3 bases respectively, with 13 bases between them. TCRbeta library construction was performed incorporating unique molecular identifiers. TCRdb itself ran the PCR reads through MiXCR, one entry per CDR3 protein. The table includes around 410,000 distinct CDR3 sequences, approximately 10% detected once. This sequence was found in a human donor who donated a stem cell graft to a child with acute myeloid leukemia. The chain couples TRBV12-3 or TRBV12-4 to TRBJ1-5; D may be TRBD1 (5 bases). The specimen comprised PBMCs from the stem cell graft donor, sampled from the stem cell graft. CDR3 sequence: CASTTTASNQPQHF. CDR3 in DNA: TGTGCCAGCACCACGACAGCCTCCAATCAGCCCCAGCATTTT.